This T cell receptor (beta chain) was recorded in a study of cytomegalovirus exposure and HLA in healthy donors. Worth noting for this clone: Antigen specificity is unknown.

Whole-study results and caveats: In vitro checks showed that a few CMV-associated chains really do target CMV antigens.

TCRdb's table, derived via immunoSEQ multiplex PCR, lists solely in-frame clones and lacks some. The top ten hold 6% to 6.5% of the sample, which has 100,000 or so clones, roughly 84% seen once. The CDR3 extends over 13 amino acids. From germline, CDR1 is SGHAT and CDR2 FQDESV (reference sequence). With 5 bases removed from V and 2 bases from J, the gap between germline ends came to 9 bases. The sequencing sample was made of PBMCs. This chain links TRBV11-1 with TRBJ2-5; D perhaps matches TRBD1 (6 bases). The origin of this receptor is a man between 18 and 29 years old in good health and CMV-seropositive. CDR3 amino acids: CASSLDRQETQYF. The CDR3 nucleotides read TGTGCCAGCAGCCTCGACAGGCAAGAGACCCAGTACTTC.